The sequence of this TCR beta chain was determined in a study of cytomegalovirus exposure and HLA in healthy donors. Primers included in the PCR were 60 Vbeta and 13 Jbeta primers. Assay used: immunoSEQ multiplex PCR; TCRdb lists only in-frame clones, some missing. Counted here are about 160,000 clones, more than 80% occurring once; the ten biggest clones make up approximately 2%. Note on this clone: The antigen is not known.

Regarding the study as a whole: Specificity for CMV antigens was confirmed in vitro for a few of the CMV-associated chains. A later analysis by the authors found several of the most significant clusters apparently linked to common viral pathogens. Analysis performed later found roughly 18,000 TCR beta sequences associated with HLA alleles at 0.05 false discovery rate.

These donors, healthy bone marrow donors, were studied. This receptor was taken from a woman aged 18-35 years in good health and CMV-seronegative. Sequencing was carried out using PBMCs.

This CDR3 is CASSANNEQFF. CDR3 nucleotides: TGTGCCAGCAGCGCGAACAATGAGCAGTTCTTC. The chain combines TRBV13 with TRBJ2-1, with D uncertain. Trimming removed 5 bases at V and 5 bases at J, with 4 bases between. The CDR3 has 11 amino acids. The germline V gene encodes CDR1 PRHDT and CDR2 FYEKMQ (reference sequence).